This paragraph reports one T cell receptor beta chain. Its antigen is not identified. CDR3 length: 15 amino acids. V was shortened by 2 bases and J by 3 bases, with 11 bases between the two germline ends. CDR1 and CDR2 from the germline V gene are KGHSH and LQKENI. For TCRbeta, the library was prepared with unique molecular identifiers. TCRdb itself ran the PCR reads through MiXCR, one entry per CDR3 protein. The sample has 750,000 to 950,000 distinct CDR3 sequences; 16% are singletons. This record belongs to a study of T-cell reconstitution after alpha-beta-depleted transplantation in children. Study-level results: Among T cells one year after transplant, newly produced cells accounted for most counts and diversity.

The chain recombines TRBV18 with TRBJ2-1; D not resolved. Sequences were derived from PBMCs, mostly from graft donor cells, sampled 360 days after TCRalphabeta/CD19-depleted stem cell transplant. The TCR originated in a male patient aged 10 to 17 who had a stem cell transplant for acute lymphoblastic leukemia, so the T cells may come from the graft donor. The CDR3 DNA is TGTGCCAGCTCACCAAGCAGGACCAACTACAATGAGCAGTTCTTC. It specifies CASSPSRTNYNEQFF.